This T cell receptor (beta chain) is from a study of blood T cell repertoires in COVID-19. Whole-study context: COVID-19 samples from acute and convalescent phases originated in the United States, Italy and Spain. PBMCs, B-cell-depleted T cells, or T cells were the source of the cDNA or gDNA that made up the material.

The V gene end was trimmed by 8 bases and the J gene end by 5 bases; junction bases not matched to a gene: 7. Looked up from germline, CDR1 is KGHDR and CDR2 is SFDVKD. This CDR3 spans 13 amino acids. As handled by the study authors: Nucleated cell number was recorded as an estimate derived from reference gene primer amplification. Profiled with immunoSEQ multiplex PCR; TCRdb holds only in-frame clones, not every one. The DNA gave D and trimming, while V, J and clone size come from that table. The sample has fewer than 60,000 clones, 79% seen once. Material for sequencing was peripheral blood. This TCR was recovered from a man between 70 and 80 years old with acute or convalescent COVID-19. The chain recombines TRBV24-1 with TRBJ2-7; 8 bases fit TRBD2. The CDR3 here is CATNHGRAHEQYF. For the CDR3, the DNA is TGTGCCACCAATCACGGGAGGGCCCACGAGCAGTACTTC.